The table lists the clone carrying this T cell receptor (beta chain) with many counts. The read comes to an end 3 residues before the CDR3 does, leaving the germline J gene to fill in the end. The data were taken from a study of T cell clonality in common variable immunodeficiency. The assay was immunoSEQ multiplex PCR, and TCRdb's table has in-frame clones only and misses some. Sampling found tens of thousands of clones, none seen once. The length of the CDR3 is 19 residues. V was clipped by 0 bases and J by 0 bases; unmatched bases: 8. CDR1 is SGHRS, CDR2 YFSETQ, per germline. The receptor was derived from a person between 18 and 75 years old in good health. The sample consisted of peripheral blood mononuclear cells. The rearrangement links TRBV5-1 to TRBJ2-1, with TRBD2 identical over 11 bases. The CDR3 loop is CASSLAGTSGASSYNEQFF. The part of the CDR3 DNA that was read is TGCGCCAGCAGCTTGGCCGGGACTAGCGGTGCCAGCTCCTACAATGAG.